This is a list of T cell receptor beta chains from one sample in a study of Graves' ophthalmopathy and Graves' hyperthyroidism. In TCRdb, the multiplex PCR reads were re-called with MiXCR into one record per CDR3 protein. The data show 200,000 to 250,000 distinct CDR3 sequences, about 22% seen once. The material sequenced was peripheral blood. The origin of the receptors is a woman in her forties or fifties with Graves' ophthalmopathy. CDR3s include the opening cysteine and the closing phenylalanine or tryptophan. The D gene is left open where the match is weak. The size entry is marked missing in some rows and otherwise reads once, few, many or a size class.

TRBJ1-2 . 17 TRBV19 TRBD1 CASSTPGQGLRDYGYTF TGTGCCAGTAGTACACCGGGACAGGGGCTCCGTGACTATGGCTACACCTTC
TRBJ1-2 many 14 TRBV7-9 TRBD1 CASSLRDRGYGYTF TGTGCCAGCAGTCTCCGGGACAGGGGTTATGGCTACACCTTC
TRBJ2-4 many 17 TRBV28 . CASSLGLAELAKNIQYF TGTGCCAGCAGTTTAGGATTAGCGGAATTAGCCAAAAACATTCAGTACTTC
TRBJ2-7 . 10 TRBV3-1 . CASGGYEQYF TGTGCCTCCGGCGGCTACGAGCAGTACTTC
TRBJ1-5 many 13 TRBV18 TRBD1 CASSRDRTQPQHF TGTGCCAGCTCACGGGACAGGACCCAGCCCCAGCATTTT
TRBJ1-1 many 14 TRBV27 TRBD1 CASSNRGGYTEAFF TGTGCCAGCAGTAACAGGGGTGGGTACACTGAAGCTTTCTTT
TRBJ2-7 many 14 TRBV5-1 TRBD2 CASSFGGRASEQYF TGCGCCAGCAGCTTCGGCGGGAGGGCGTCGGAGCAGTACTTC
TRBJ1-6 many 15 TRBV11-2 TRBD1 CASSSLGTGGSPLHF TGTGCCAGCAGCTCACTCGGGACAGGGGGTTCACCCCTCCACTTT
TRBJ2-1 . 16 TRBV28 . CASSPPGGFKGDEQFF TGTGCCAGCAGTCCCCCTGGCGGGTTCAAAGGCGATGAGCAGTTCTTC
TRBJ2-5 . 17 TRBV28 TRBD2 CASSSNALAGGRETQYF TGTGCCAGCAGTTCCAACGCTCTAGCGGGGGGGCGAGAGACCCAGTACTTC
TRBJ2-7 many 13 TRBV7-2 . CASSDSGNNEQYF TGTGCCAGCAGTGACTCCGGGAACAACGAGCAGTACTTC
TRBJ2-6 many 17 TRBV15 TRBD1 CATSIGTGVSGANVLTF TGTGCCACCAGCATAGGGACAGGCGTCTCTGGGGCCAACGTCCTGACTTTC
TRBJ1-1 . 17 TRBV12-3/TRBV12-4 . CASSPGQLIIGYTEAFF TGTGCCAGCAGTCCCGGACAGTTGATTATCGGATACACTGAAGCTTTCTTT
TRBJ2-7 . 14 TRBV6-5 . CASSYDSRHRPWYF TGTGCCAGCAGTTACGACAGCCGACACCGTCCATGGTACTTC
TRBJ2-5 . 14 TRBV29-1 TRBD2 CSVTRAGVKETQYF TGCAGCGTTACTAGAGCGGGAGTCAAAGAGACCCAGTACTTC
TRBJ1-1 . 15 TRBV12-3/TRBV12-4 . CASSLSARLNTEAFF TGTGCCAGCAGTTTAAGTGCACGGTTGAACACTGAAGCTTTCTTT
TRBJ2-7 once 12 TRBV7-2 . CASTRNDYEQYF TGTGCCAGCACAAGAAATGACTACGAGCAGTACTTC
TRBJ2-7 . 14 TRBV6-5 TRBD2 CASSYRTSLSEQYF TGTGCCAGCAGTTACAGGACTAGCCTCTCCGAGCAGTACTTC
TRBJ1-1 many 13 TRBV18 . CASSPGVVTEAFF TGTGCCAGCTCACCCGGGGTTGTCACTGAAGCTTTCTTT
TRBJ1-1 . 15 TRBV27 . CASSLGSLGSTEAFF TGTGCCAGCAGTTTAGGGTCTCTGGGGTCCACTGAAGCTTTCTTT
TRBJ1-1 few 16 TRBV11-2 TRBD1 CASSLVGTGQGTEAFF TGTGCCAGCAGCTTAGTGGGGACAGGTCAGGGCACTGAAGCTTTCTTT
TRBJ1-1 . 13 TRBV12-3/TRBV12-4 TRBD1 CASNNTQGVEAFF TGTGCCAGCAATAATACCCAGGGGGTTGAAGCTTTCTTT
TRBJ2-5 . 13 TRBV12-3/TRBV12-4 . CASSLVPEETQYF TGTGCCAGCAGTTTGGTCCCGGAAGAGACCCAGTACTTC
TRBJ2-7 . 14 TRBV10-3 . CAIRDNAGYYEQYF TGTGCCATCAGGGACAATGCGGGATACTACGAGCAGTACTTC
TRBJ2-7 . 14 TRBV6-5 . CASSYGLPYYEQYF TGTGCCAGCAGTTACGGGCTGCCCTACTACGAGCAGTACTTC
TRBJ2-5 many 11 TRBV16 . CASSQSETQYF TGTGCCAGCAGCCAATCCGAGACCCAGTACTTC
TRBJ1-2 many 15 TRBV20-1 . CSATPLGAVNYGYTF TGCAGTGCTACCCCCCTGGGGGCAGTTAACTATGGCTACACCTTC
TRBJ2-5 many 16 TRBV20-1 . CSAREHAKGKGETQYF TGCAGTGCTAGAGAACATGCTAAGGGGAAGGGAGAGACCCAGTACTTC
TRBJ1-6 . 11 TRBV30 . CAWTVNSPLHF TGTGCCTGGACGGTAAATTCACCCCTCCACTTT
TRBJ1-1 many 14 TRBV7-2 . CASSLVTESTEAFF TGTGCCAGCAGCTTAGTGACAGAGAGCACTGAAGCTTTCTTT
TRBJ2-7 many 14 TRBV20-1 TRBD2 CSARDPSGRYEQYF TGCAGTGCTAGAGACCCTAGCGGGAGATACGAGCAGTACTTC
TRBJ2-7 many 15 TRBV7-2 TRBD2 CASSFGGGPPYEQYF TGTGCCAGCAGCTTTGGCGGGGGACCCCCCTACGAGCAGTACTTC
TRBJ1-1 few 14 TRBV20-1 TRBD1 CSAGDRGFFTEAFF TGCAGTGCGGGGGACAGGGGGTTTTTCACTGAAGCTTTCTTT
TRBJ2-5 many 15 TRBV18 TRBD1 CASSPLQGLGETQYF TGTGCCAGCTCACCACTACAGGGGCTGGGAGAGACCCAGTACTTC
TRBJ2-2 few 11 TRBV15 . CATSRVGELFF TGTGCCACCAGCAGAGTGGGGGAGCTGTTTTTT
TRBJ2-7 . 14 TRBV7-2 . CASSSRDMTSEQYF TGTGCCAGCAGCTCCCGGGACATGACGTCCGAGCAGTACTTC
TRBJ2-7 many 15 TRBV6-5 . CASSTAAGLSYEQYF TGTGCCAGCAGTACCGCGGCAGGGCTCTCCTACGAGCAGTACTTC
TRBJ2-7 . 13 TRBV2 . CASSVVGMVEQYF TGTGCCAGCAGTGTGGTAGGGATGGTCGAGCAGTACTTC
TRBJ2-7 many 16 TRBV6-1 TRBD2 CASALSFDGREYEQYF TGTGCCAGCGCCCTAAGCTTTGACGGGCGGGAGTACGAGCAGTACTTC
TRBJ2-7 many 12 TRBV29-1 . CSVEGGPYEQYF TGCAGCGTTGAAGGAGGCCCCTACGAGCAGTACTTC
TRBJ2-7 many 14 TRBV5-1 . CASSLDPSSYEQYF TGCGCCAGCAGCTTGGACCCTAGCTCCTACGAGCAGTACTTC
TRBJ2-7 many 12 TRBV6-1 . CASSATTYEQYF TGTGCCAGCAGTGCGACAACCTACGAGCAGTACTTC
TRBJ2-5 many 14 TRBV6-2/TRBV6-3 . CASSRQHTEETQYF TGTGCCAGCAGCAGACAGCACACCGAAGAGACCCAGTACTTC
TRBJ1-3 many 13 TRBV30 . CAWSQQIGNTIYF TGTGCCTGGAGTCAACAGATCGGAAACACCATATATTTT
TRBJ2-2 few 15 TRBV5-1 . CASSLSTPNTGELFF TGCGCCAGCAGCTTGTCAACACCCAACACCGGGGAGCTGTTTTTT
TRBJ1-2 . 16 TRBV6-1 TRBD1 CASSELGTGAWYGYTF TGTGCCAGCAGTGAGCTGGGGACAGGGGCTTGGTATGGCTACACCTTC
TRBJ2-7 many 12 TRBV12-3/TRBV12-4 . CASSLARHEQYF TGTGCCAGCAGCCTAGCCCGCCACGAGCAGTACTTC
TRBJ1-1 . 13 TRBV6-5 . CASSYSIDTEAFF TGTGCCAGCAGTTACTCAATTGACACTGAAGCTTTCTTT
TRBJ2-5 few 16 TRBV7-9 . CASSPSPGVGEETQYF TGTGCCAGCAGCCCTTCGCCCGGGGTAGGGGAAGAGACCCAGTACTTC
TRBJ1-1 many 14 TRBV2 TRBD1 CASSARDRNTEAFF TGTGCCAGCAGTGCCCGGGACAGGAACACTGAAGCTTTCTTT
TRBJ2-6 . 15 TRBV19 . CASSIVGPGANVLTF TGTGCCAGTAGTATAGTGGGTCCTGGGGCCAACGTCCTGACTTTC
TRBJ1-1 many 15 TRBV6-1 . CASSRRGAEYTEAFF TGTGCCAGCAGTAGAAGAGGGGCCGAGTACACTGAAGCTTTCTTT
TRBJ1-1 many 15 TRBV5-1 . CATTRGGTMNTEAFF TGCGCCACCACGAGGGGGGGGACTATGAACACTGAAGCTTTCTTT
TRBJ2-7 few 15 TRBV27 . CASSFGHPTSYEQYF TGTGCCAGCAGTTTCGGACACCCGACCTCCTACGAGCAGTACTTC